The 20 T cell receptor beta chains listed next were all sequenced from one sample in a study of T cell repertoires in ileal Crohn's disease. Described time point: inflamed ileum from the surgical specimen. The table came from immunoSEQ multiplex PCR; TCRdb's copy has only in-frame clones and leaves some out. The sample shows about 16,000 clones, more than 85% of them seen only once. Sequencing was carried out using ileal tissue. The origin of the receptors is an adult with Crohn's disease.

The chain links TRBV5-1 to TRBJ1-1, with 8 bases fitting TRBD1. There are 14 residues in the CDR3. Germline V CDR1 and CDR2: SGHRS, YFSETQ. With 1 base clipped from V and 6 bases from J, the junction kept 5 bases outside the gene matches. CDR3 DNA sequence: TGCGCCAGCAGCTTGTGGACAGGGAATTCTGAAGCTTTCTTT. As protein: CASSLWTGNSEAFF. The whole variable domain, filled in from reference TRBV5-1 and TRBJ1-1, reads KAGVTQTPRYLIKTRGQQVTLSCSPISGHRSVSWYQQTPGQGLQFLFEYFSETQRNKGNFPGRFSGRQFSNSRSEMNVSTLELGDSALYLCASSLWTGNSEAFFGQGTRLTVV.

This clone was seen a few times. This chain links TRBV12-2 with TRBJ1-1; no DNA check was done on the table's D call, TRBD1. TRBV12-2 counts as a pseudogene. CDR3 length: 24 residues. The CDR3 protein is CASRLRSPPLQGPKRSTMNTEAFF. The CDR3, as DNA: TGTGCAAGTCGCTTAAGGTCCCCTCCTCTACAGGGTCCCAAGCGTAGCACCATGAACACTGAAGCTTTCTTT.

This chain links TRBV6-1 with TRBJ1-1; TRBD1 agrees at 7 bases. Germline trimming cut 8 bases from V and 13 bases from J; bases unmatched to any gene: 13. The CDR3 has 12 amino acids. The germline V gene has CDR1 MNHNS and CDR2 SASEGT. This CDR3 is CASQTEGAEGFF. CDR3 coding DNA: TGTGCCAGCCAAACGGAGGGGGCCGAGGGTTTCTTT.

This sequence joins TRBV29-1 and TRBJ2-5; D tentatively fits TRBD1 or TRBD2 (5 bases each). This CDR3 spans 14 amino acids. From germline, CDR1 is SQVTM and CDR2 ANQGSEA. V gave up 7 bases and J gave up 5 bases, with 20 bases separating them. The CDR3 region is CSATAPGPWETQYF. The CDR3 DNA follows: TGCAGCGCTACAGCACCGGGGCCGTGGGAGACCCAGTACTTC.

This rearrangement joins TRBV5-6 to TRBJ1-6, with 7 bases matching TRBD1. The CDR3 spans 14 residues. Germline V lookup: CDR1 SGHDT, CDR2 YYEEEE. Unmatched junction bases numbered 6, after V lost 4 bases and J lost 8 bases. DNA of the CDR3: TGTGCCAGCAGCCCAGACAGGGCCCATTCACCCCTCCACTTT. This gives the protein CASSPDRAHSPLHF.

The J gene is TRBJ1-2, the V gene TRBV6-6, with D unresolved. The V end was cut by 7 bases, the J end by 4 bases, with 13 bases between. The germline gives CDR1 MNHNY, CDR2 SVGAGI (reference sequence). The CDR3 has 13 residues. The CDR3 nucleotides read TGTGCCAGCACCACCATGGATAGCTATGGCTACACCTTC. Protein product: CASTTMDSYGYTF.

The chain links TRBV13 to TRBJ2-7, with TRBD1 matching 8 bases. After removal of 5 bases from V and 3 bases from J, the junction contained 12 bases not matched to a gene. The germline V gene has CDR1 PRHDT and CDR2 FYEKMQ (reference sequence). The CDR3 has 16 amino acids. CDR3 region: CASSPADREFFYEQYF. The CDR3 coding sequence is TGTGCCAGCAGCCCCGCGGACAGGGAGTTTTTCTACGAGCAGTACTTC.

CDR3 protein: CASTPTIARQGWNSPLHF. The CDR3 DNA is TGTGCCAGTACTCCCACAATAGCTCGACAGGGATGGAATTCACCCCTCCACTTT. This rearrangement joins TRBV19 to TRBJ1-6; 7 positions match TRBD1. This CDR3 region has 18 residues. Germline trimming cut 7 bases from V and 7 bases from J; bases unmatched to any gene: 19. Germline V CDR1 and CDR2: LNHDA, SQIVND (reference sequence).

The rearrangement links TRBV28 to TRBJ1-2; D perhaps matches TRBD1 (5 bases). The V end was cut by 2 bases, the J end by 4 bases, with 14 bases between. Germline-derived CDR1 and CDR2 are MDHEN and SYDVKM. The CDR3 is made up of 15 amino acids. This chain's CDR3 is CASSLTGQGLYGYTF. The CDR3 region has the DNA TGTGCCAGCAGTTTAACGGGCCAGGGACTCTATGGCTACACCTTC.

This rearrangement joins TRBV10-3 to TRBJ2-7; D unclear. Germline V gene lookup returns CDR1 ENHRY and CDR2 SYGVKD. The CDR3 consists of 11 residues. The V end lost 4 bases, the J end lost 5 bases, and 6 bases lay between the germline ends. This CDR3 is CAISADNEQYF. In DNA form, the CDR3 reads TGTGCCATCAGTGCCGACAACGAGCAGTACTTC.

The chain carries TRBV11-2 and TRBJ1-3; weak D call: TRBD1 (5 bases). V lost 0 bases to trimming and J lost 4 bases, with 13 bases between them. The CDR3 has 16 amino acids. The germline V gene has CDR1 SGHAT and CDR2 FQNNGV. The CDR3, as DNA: TGTGCCAGCAGCTTAGACCCCAGGGTTCCCGGAAACACCATATATTTT. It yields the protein CASSLDPRVPGNTIYF.

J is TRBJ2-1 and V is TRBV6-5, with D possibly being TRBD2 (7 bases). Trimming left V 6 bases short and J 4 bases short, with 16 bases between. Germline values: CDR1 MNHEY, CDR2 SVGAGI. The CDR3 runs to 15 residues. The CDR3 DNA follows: TGTGCCAGCAGAGGGACGGGGGGCGAGTACAATGAGCAGTTCTTC. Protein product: CASRGTGGEYNEQFF.

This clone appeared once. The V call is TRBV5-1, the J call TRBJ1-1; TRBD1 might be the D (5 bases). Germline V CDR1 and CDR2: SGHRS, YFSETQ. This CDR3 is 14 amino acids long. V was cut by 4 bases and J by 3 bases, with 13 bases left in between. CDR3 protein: CASSVGGLYTEAFF. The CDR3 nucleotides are TGCGCCAGCAGCGTGGGGGGTTTGTACACTGAAGCTTTCTTT.

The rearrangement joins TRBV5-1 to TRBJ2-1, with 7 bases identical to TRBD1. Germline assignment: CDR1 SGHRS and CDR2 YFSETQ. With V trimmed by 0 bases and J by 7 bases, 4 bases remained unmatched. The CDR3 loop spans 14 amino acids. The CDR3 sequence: CASSLGQGENEQFF. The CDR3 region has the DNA TGCGCCAGCAGCTTGGGACAGGGCGAGAATGAGCAGTTCTTC.

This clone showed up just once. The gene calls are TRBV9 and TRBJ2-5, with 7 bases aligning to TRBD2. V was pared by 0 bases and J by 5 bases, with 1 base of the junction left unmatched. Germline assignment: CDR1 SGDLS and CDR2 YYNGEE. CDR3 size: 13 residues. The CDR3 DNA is TGTGCCAGCAGCGTAGGGGGAGGGGAGACCCAGTACTTC. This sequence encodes CASSVGGGETQYF.

The CDR3 sequence is CASRMTGVAFF. The CDR3 DNA reads TGTGCCAGCAGGATGACAGGGGTGGCTTTCTTT. The genes are TRBV28 and TRBJ1-1; TRBD1 matches 8 bases. CDR1 and CDR2 (germline): MDHEN, SYDVKM. The CDR3 has 11 residues. Trimming took 6 bases from V and 11 from J; bases not matched to a gene: 5. The complete variable domain, with remaining parts taken from reference TRBV28 and TRBJ1-1, reads DVKVTQSSRYLVKRTGEKVFLECVQDMDHENMFWYRQDPGLGLRLIYFSYDVKMKEKGDIPEGYSVSREKKERFSLILESASTNQTSMYLCASRMTGVAFFGQGTRLTVV.

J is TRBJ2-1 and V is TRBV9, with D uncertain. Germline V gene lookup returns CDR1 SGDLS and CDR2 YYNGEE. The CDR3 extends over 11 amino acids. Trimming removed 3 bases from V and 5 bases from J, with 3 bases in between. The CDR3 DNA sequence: TGTGCCAGCAGCGGTCACAATGAGCAGTTCTTC. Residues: CASSGHNEQFF.

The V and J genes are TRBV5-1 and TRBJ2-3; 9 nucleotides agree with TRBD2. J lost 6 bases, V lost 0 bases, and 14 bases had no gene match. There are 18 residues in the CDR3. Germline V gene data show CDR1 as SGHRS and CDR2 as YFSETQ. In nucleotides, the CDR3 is TGCGCCAGCAGCTTGGGACGTGTAGCGGGGGCTATCTCGGATACGCAGTATTTT. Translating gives CASSLGRVAGAISDTQYF.

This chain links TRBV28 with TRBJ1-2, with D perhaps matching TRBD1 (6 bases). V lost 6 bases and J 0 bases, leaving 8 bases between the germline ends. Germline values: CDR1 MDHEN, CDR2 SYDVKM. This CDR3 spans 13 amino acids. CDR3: CASSRTANYGYTF. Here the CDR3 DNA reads TGTGCCAGCAGCCGGACAGCTAACTATGGCTACACCTTC.

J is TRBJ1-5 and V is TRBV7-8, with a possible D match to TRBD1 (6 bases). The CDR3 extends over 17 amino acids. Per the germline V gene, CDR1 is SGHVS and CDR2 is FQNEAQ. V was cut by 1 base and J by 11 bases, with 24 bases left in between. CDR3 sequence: CASSLVGGRDVPGAQHF. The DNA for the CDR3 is TGTGCCAGCAGCTTAGTAGGGGGGCGGGACGTACCGGGAGCCCAGCATTTT.